This T cell receptor (beta chain) was sequenced during a study of early T cells in non-severe SARS-CoV-2 infection. The study, taken as a whole, reports: Reliance on VDJdb matching favored anti-spike CD8 responses; private and CD4 specificities were missed.

Unique molecular identifiers (one per individual cDNA molecule) were attached. Using its own MiXCR run on the 5' RACE reads, TCRdb lists one record per CDR3 protein. The table lists around 57,000 distinct CDR3 sequences, 11% of them singletons, with roughly 10% in the top ten. The sample holds many counts of this clonotype. Its antigen is as yet unknown. Germline lookup yields CDR1 SGHDT and CDR2 YYEEEE. V lost 5 bases and J 0 bases, leaving 9 bases between the germline ends. The CDR3 length is 13 residues. Sequencing was done on a sample of whole blood. This clonotype originated in an adult who was a healthcare worker with PCR-confirmed SARS-CoV-2 infection or an uninfected control (not recorded which). V usage is TRBV5-6 and J usage is TRBJ2-7; D ambiguous. CDR3 loop: CASSSGHSYEQYF. The CDR3 DNA sequence: TGTGCCAGCAGTTCGGGCCACTCCTACGAGCAGTACTTC.